The 19 T cell receptor beta chains below were found in one sample sequenced in a study of shared clonotypes between healthy human individuals. The protocol was immunoSEQ multiplex PCR, while the TCRdb copy is restricted to in-frame clones and leaves out a portion. Of approximately 510,000 clones in the sample, 79% were seen once. Specimen: PBMCs. These TCRs come from a woman in her thirties or forties in good health. Some clones in this sample may be carry-over from other donors' samples.

The J gene is TRBJ1-6, the V gene TRBV2, with D possibly being TRBD1 (5 bases). The CDR3 length is 14 residues. CDR1 and CDR2 (germline): SNHLY, FYNNEI. V was cut by 6 bases and J by 7 bases, with 13 bases left in between. CDR3 in amino acids: CASRFDSPNSPLHF. DNA for the CDR3: TGTGCCAGCAGATTCGACAGCCCCAATTCACCCCTCCACTTT.

This clone has ten or more counts. The CDR3 nucleotides read TGCGCCAGCAGCTGGGACCTTACCTCCTACAATGAGCAGTTCTTC. Translated, it gives CASSWDLTSYNEQFF. J is TRBJ2-1 and V is TRBV5-1; D is perhaps TRBD1 or TRBD2 (5 bases each). CDR1 SGHRS and CDR2 YFSETQ come from the germline V gene. The CDR3 has 15 residues. The ends were cut back, 3 bases at V and 0 bases at J, with 10 bases in the middle.

The chain is built from TRBV5-1 and TRBJ2-1, with D possibly matching TRBD1 (6 bases). The CDR3 has 15 amino acids. Germline values: CDR1 SGHRS, CDR2 YFSETQ. The V and J ends lost 4 bases and 6 bases respectively, with 17 bases between them. In DNA, the CDR3 is TGCGCCAGCAGCGTGACAGGACTTAACCTCAATGAGCAGTTCTTC. This encodes CASSVTGLNLNEQFF.

The chain uses TRBV15 and TRBJ2-5; TRBD2 aligns across 8 bases. V lost 0 bases, J lost 4 bases, and 13 bases stayed unmatched. Germline V CDR1 and CDR2: LNHNV, YYDKDF (reference sequence). CDR3 size: 18 residues. The CDR3 sequence is CATSRDLGTSSIRETQYF. The CDR3 DNA is TGTGCCACCAGCAGAGATCTGGGGACTAGTTCCATAAGAGAGACCCAGTACTTC.

The chain's CDR3 is CASVLTSGRTYEQYF. CDR3 bases: TGTGCCAGCGTCCTCACTAGCGGGAGAACCTACGAGCAGTACTTC. The rearrangement links TRBV6-6 to TRBJ2-7; 11 bases match TRBD2. The CDR3 length is 15 residues. J gave up 2 bases and V 8 bases, and 8 bases lay outside the gene matches. Germline assignment: CDR1 MNHNY and CDR2 SVGAGI (reference sequence).

V is TRBV19 and J is TRBJ2-7, with TRBD1 as a possible D gene (6 bases). This CDR3 is 15 amino acids long. Germline V lookup: CDR1 LNHDA, CDR2 SQIVND (reference sequence). V was shortened by 3 bases and J by 4 bases, with 16 bases between the two germline ends. The CDR3: CASSMRGRGAYEQYF. CDR3 bases: TGTGCCAGTAGTATGAGGGGCAGGGGCGCGTACGAGCAGTACTTC.

The chain links TRBV10-1 to TRBJ2-1, with D tentatively TRBD1 (6 bases). Between the trimmed V and J ends, which lost 4 bases and 5 bases, there was a span of 9 bases. Germline V lookup: CDR1 WNHNN, CDR2 SYGVQD (reference sequence). This CDR3 has 13 residues. The CDR3 loop is CASSGGGNNEQFF. As DNA, the CDR3 is TGCGCCAGCAGTGGAGGGGGAAACAATGAGCAGTTCTTC.

The chain combines TRBV27 with TRBJ2-7; the match to TRBD2 covers 7 bases. The CDR3 runs to 18 residues. The V and J ends lost 6 bases and 2 bases, in that order; junction bases with no gene match: 19. Germline V gives CDR1 MNHEY, CDR2 SMNVEV (reference sequence). The CDR3 DNA reads TGTGCCAGCAGCACCTACGGGAGGACGAATCGGAATGCCTACGAGCAGTACTTC. Translated: CASSTYGRTNRNAYEQYF.

This chain connects TRBV19 to TRBJ1-2, with D perhaps matching TRBD1 (6 bases). Trimming took 8 bases from V and 4 from J, leaving 11 bases between them. CDR1 is LNHDA, CDR2 SQIVND, per germline (reference sequence). The CDR3 is made up of 12 amino acids. The chain's CDR3 is CASHIQGYGYTF. The CDR3 DNA sequence: TGTGCCAGTCACATACAGGGCTATGGCTACACCTTC.

The gene calls are TRBV9 and TRBJ1-2, with no clear D. Per the germline V gene, CDR1 is SGDLS and CDR2 is YYNGEE. The CDR3 length is 15 residues. V dropped 0 bases and J dropped 8 bases, with 17 bases sitting between them. CDR3 in amino acids: CASSVALDLRMGYTF. Written as DNA, the CDR3 is TGTGCCAGCAGCGTAGCCCTGGATCTGCGAATGGGCTACACCTTC.

V usage is TRBV28 and J usage is TRBJ1-5; TRBD1 is a possible D gene (5 bases). This CDR3 is built from 16 residues. V gave up 6 bases and J gave up 4 bases, with 19 bases separating them. The germline V gene has CDR1 MDHEN and CDR2 SYDVKM. The CDR3 loop is CASRAPQGMANQPQHF. CDR3 DNA sequence: TGTGCCAGCAGGGCTCCGCAGGGAATGGCTAATCAGCCCCAGCATTTT.

This rearrangement joins TRBV27 to TRBJ1-1; the D is unclear. Trimming cost V 6 bases and J 1 base, with 15 bases left between them. This CDR3 region has 15 residues. Germline assignment: CDR1 MNHEY and CDR2 SMNVEV (reference sequence). CDR3 in DNA: TGTGCCAGCAGCTCCGGACGCGGTTGGAACACTGAAGCTTTCTTT. The encoded protein is CASSSGRGWNTEAFF.

Details on this clone: Other nucleotide sequences from this sample produce the same CDR3. CDR3 DNA sequence: TGCGCCAGCAGCTTGGGGTTAGCGGGCACAGATACGCAGTATTTT. As protein: CASSLGLAGTDTQYF. This chain connects TRBV5-1 to TRBJ2-3; TRBD2 is a possible D gene (6 bases). The CDR3 loop spans 15 amino acids. The germline V gene has CDR1 SGHRS and CDR2 YFSETQ. V dropped 0 bases and J dropped 1 base, with 9 bases sitting between them.

The rearrangement uses TRBV7-3 and TRBJ2-1, with 11 positions matching TRBD2. The CDR3 covers 16 residues. Germline CDR1 SGHTA, CDR2 FQGTGA. The junction had 7 bases not matched to a gene; V was cut back by 5 bases and J by 4 bases. CDR3 in amino acids: CASSPPGTSGYNEQFF. DNA for the CDR3: TGTGCCAGCAGCCCCCCGGGGACTAGCGGTTACAATGAGCAGTTCTTC.

As regards this clone: Mismatch with germline at one junction end may stem from a read error. This chain uses TRBV7-7 with TRBJ2-1, with TRBD2 matching 12 bases. Germline V CDR1 and CDR2: SSHAT, FNYEAQ (reference sequence). The CDR3 is 14 amino acids. CDR3 residues: CASSPTSGSFEQFF. The CDR3 DNA sequence: TGTGCTAGCAGCCCGACTAGCGGGAGTTTTGAGCAGTTCTTC.

The rearrangement links TRBV7-2 to TRBJ2-7; the D gene is possibly TRBD2 (6 bases). Germline V gene data show CDR1 as SGHTA and CDR2 as FQGNSA. CDR3 length: 15 residues. Trimming left V 0 bases short and J 0 bases short, with 9 bases between. The CDR3 region has the DNA TGTGCCAGCAGCTTAGCGGGAGGACCCTCCTACGAGCAGTACTTC. This codes for CASSLAGGPSYEQYF.

The chain employs TRBV2 and TRBJ2-1, with 8 bases identical to TRBD2. This CDR3 has 16 residues. Germline V gene sequence: CDR1 SNHLY, CDR2 FYNNEI. Trimming at V came to 6 bases and at J to 3 bases, leaving 10 bases not matched to a gene. The CDR3 region has the DNA TGTGCCAGCAGGGGGGTTGGGACTAGTCGCTACAATGAGCAGTTCTTC. It specifies CASRGVGTSRYNEQFF.

The chain recombines TRBV4-1 with TRBJ2-1; 14 bases map to TRBD2. The germline V gene has CDR1 MGHRA and CDR2 YSYEKL. J was trimmed by 10 bases and V by 6 bases; bases with no gene match: 5. The CDR3 has 14 residues. In DNA, the CDR3 is TGCGCCAGCAGTCCAAGACTAGCGGGAGGGGAGCAGTTCTTC. Amino acids: CASSPRLAGGEQFF.

The rearrangement links TRBV2 to TRBJ2-7; 10 bases fit TRBD1. Germline V gene sequence: CDR1 SNHLY, CDR2 FYNNEI. This CDR3 is built from 18 residues. V shed 5 bases, J shed 3 bases, and the junction held 16 bases outside the gene matches. CDR3 sequence: CASSSLFPGQGVYYEQYF. The CDR3 DNA sequence: TGTGCCAGCAGTTCCCTTTTCCCAGGACAGGGGGTATACTACGAGCAGTACTTC.